Shown below are 24 T cell receptor beta chains from a single sample sequenced in a study of blood T cells in healthy people across ages. Combining a sample-barcoded 5' primer with a J-beta primer mix, a second PCR ran for roughly 6 to 11 cycles. TCRdb re-derived calls from the 5' RACE reads in MiXCR, one entry per CDR3 protein. The sample includes about 800,000 distinct CDR3 sequences, approximately 25% of them seen just once. This same sample was also part of a study on T cells of mothers and their children.

Sequencing used blood. The receptor source for this set is a boy aged 5-17 years in good health.

This clonotype was counted ten times or more. The gene calls are TRBV28 and TRBJ2-5; TRBD2 aligns across 7 bases. The CDR3 sequence is 16 residues long. CDR1 and CDR2 from the germline V gene are MDHEN and SYDVKM. V lost 5 bases to trimming and J lost 2 bases; unmatched junction nucleotides: 11. The CDR3 DNA follows: TGTGCCAGCAGTCCCCCGTCGGTTAGCGGGCAAGAGACCCAGTACTTC. It specifies CASSPPSVSGQETQYF.

This clonotype was observed a few times. V usage is TRBV5-1 and J usage is TRBJ1-1; no reliable D call. The germline V gene encodes CDR1 SGHRS and CDR2 YFSETQ. The CDR3 totals 13 residues. The V gene lost 7 bases and the J gene lost 0 bases, with 10 bases spanning the gap. The CDR3 loop is CASVGYMNTEAFF. As DNA, the CDR3 is TGCGCCAGCGTAGGCTACATGAACACTGAAGCTTTCTTT.

The genes are TRBV20-1 and TRBJ2-3; D remains unclear. Germline CDR1 reads DFQATT; CDR2 reads SNEGSKA (reference sequence). V dropped 0 bases and J dropped 2 bases, with 6 bases sitting between them. CDR3 size: 13 residues. The CDR3 region is CSAREVVTDTQYF. Written as DNA, the CDR3 is TGCAGTGCTAGAGAGGTCGTCACAGATACGCAGTATTTT.

This clonotype has only a few counts. The J gene is TRBJ2-3, the V gene TRBV4-2; TRBD2 might be the D (5 bases). CDR1 and CDR2 (germline): LGHNA, YNFKEQ. This CDR3 has 15 amino acids. The V end was cut by 0 bases, the J end by 4 bases, with 11 bases between. The DNA for the CDR3 is TGTGCCAGCAGCCAAGAGATGCGAGGGCCAGATACGCAGTATTTT. Translated: CASSQEMRGPDTQYF.

This clonotype has only a few counts. The chain links TRBV19 to TRBJ1-1, with 10 bases that match TRBD1. Germline trimming cut 5 bases from V and 4 bases from J; bases unmatched to any gene: 7. The germline V gene has CDR1 LNHDA and CDR2 SQIVND (reference sequence). The CDR3 runs 15 residues. CDR3: CASSADRGLSTEAFF. The CDR3 DNA is TGTGCCAGTAGTGCCGACAGGGGGCTAAGCACTGAAGCTTTCTTT.

The table lists this clonotype with a count of one. It is likely a read error: a sequence one base away is far more abundant. V and J are TRBV28 and TRBJ2-1; no clear D. The CDR3 is made up of 11 amino acids. Germline V gene lookup returns CDR1 MDHEN and CDR2 SYDVKM. The CDR3 coding sequence is TGTGCCAGCAGTTTCTCGGGTGAGCGGTTCTTC. Amino acids: CASSFSGERFF.

This chain links TRBV28 with TRBJ2-7, with D possibly being TRBD1 (5 bases). V was cut by 2 bases and J by 2 bases, with 10 bases left in between. Germline V gene sequence: CDR1 MDHEN, CDR2 SYDVKM. The CDR3 sequence is 14 residues long. Here the CDR3 DNA reads TGTGCCAGCAGTTTAAACCAGGGCCCCTACGAGCAGTACTTC. Translating it yields CASSLNQGPYEQYF.

This clonotype showed up just a few times. DNA for the CDR3: TGTGCCAGCAGTTTCTCCGGGACCCTCTACGAGCAGTACTTC. Encoded protein: CASSFSGTLYEQYF. The V gene is TRBV27, the J gene TRBJ2-7; tentatively, D is TRBD1 or TRBD2 (5 bases each). Germline-derived CDR1 and CDR2 are MNHEY and SMNVEV (reference sequence). V was trimmed by 3 bases and J by 3 bases, leaving 12 bases between them. The CDR3 has 14 amino acids.

This clonotype has a handful of counts. The V gene is TRBV7-9, the J gene TRBJ2-1, with TRBD2 as a possible D gene (5 bases). TRBJ2-5 matches the DNA end more closely, so the J call is doubtful. The germline V gene has CDR1 SEHNR and CDR2 FQNEAQ (reference sequence). This CDR3 has 16 residues. This CDR3 reads CASSLDLVRGQETQYF. The CDR3, as DNA: TGTGCCAGCAGCTTAGATCTCGTTAGAGGGCAAGAGACCCAGTACTTC.

The V and J genes are TRBV28 and TRBJ2-1; TRBD2 matches 9 bases. The CDR3 has 16 residues. Looked up from germline, CDR1 is MDHEN and CDR2 is SYDVKM. Trimming at V came to 5 bases and at J to 8 bases, leaving 13 bases not matched to a gene. The chain's CDR3 is CASSPVLAGVGDEQFF. In DNA form, the CDR3 reads TGTGCCAGCAGTCCGGTATTAGCGGGAGTGGGCGATGAGCAGTTCTTC. Complete variable domain (other parts from reference TRBV28 and TRBJ2-1): DVKVTQSSRYLVKRTGEKVFLECVQDMDHENMFWYRQDPGLGLRLIYFSYDVKMKEKGDIPEGYSVSREKKERFSLILESASTNQTSMYLCASSPVLAGVGDEQFFGPGTRLTVL.

Comments on this clonotype: The junction departs from germline at one end; a sequencing error may be responsible. This sequence joins TRBV18 and TRBJ1-4; D remains ambiguous. Germline V CDR1 and CDR2: KGHSH, LQKENI. This CDR3 has 14 amino acids. CDR3 sequence: CASSSGIGGEKLFF. The CDR3 DNA reads as TGTGCCAGCTCATCGGGGATCGGCGGTGAAAAGCTGTTTTTT. The whole variable domain, remainder taken from reference TRBV18 and TRBJ1-4, is NAGVMQNPRHLVRRRGQEARLRCSPMKGHSHVYWYRQLPEEGLKFMVYLQKENIIDESGMPKERFSAEFPKEGPSILRIQQVVRGDSAAYFCASSSGIGGEKLFFGSGTQLSVL.

This clonotype has a handful of counts. The rearrangement uses TRBV6-2 or TRBV6-3 and TRBJ2-7, with TRBD1 as a possible D gene (6 bases). V was clipped by 4 bases and J by 4 bases, with 11 bases between them. CDR1 and CDR2 (germline): MNHEY, SVGEGT. The CDR3 has 13 amino acids. This CDR3 reads CASSFRTEYEQYF. The CDR3 nucleotides read TGTGCCAGCAGTTTTCGGACAGAGTACGAGCAGTACTTC.

This clonotype came up a few times. The J gene is TRBJ2-5, the V gene TRBV13, with TRBD1 matching over 7 bases. The germline V gene encodes CDR1 PRHDT and CDR2 FYEKMQ (reference sequence). The length of the CDR3 is 14 residues. The ends lost 5 bases at V and 5 bases at J; junction bases unmatched: 8. The CDR3 region has the DNA TGTGCCAGCAGCACCCAGACAGGGATCGAGACCCAGTACTTC. It yields the protein CASSTQTGIETQYF.

The CDR3 region is CASGRGEQYF. The CDR3 coding sequence is TGTGCCAGCGGCCGAGGCGAGCAGTACTTC. This chain joins TRBV28 and TRBJ2-7, with D hard to call. V was shortened by 8 bases and J by 6 bases, with 8 bases between the two germline ends. Per germline, CDR1 MDHEN and CDR2 SYDVKM. This CDR3 spans 10 amino acids.

This clonotype was picked up many times. This rearrangement joins TRBV7-2 to TRBJ2-5, with a tentative D call TRBD1 (6 bases). The J call is in doubt because the DNA end fits TRBJ2-7 better. This CDR3 is 13 amino acids long. The germline CDR1 and CDR2 sequences are SGHTA and FQGNSA. The CDR3 here is CASSLVSGDEQYF. CDR3 bases: TGTGCCAGCAGCTTAGTTTCAGGGGACGAGCAGTACTTC.

This clonotype was recorded a few times. The chain uses TRBV25-1 and TRBJ2-3; D remains unclear. Germline V CDR1 and CDR2: MGHDK, SYGVNS. The CDR3 runs 14 residues. V lost 1 base and J lost 2, with 7 bases in between. For the CDR3, the DNA is TGTGCCAGCAGTGAATCGACTTTCACAGATACGCAGTATTTT. Translating it yields CASSESTFTDTQYF.

The J gene is TRBJ2-3, the V gene TRBV6-5; the match to TRBD2 covers 8 bases. Germline V gives CDR1 MNHEY, CDR2 SVGAGI. The length of the CDR3 is 15 residues. V was pared by 5 bases and J by 2 bases, with 6 bases of the junction left unmatched. The CDR3 DNA reads TGTGCCAGCAGTCCCCGGGGGGGAAACACAGATACGCAGTATTTT. Protein sequence: CASSPRGGNTDTQYF.

Comments on this clonotype: This may come from a read error, since a much larger clone is one base off. This chain links TRBV4-3 with TRBJ1-2; no definite D call. The CDR3 totals 11 residues. The germline CDR1 and CDR2 sequences are LGHNA and YSLEER. The CDR3 sequence: CVSSQDGWHTF. The CDR3 nucleotides read TGCGTCAGCAGCCAAGACGGTTGGCACACCTTC.

This clonotype was detected many times. One end of the junction varies from germline; a read error may be responsible. The genes are TRBV4-3 and TRBJ2-7, with 12 bases that match TRBD2. The CDR3 runs 15 residues. Germline V gene data show CDR1 as LGHNA and CDR2 as YSLEER. DNA for the CDR3: TGTGCCAGCAGTCAAGAACTAGCGGGAGGTTACGAGCAGTACTTC. Translated: CASSQELAGGYEQYF.

As concerns this clonotype: Sequence at one end of the junction differs from germline and may be a read error. The rearrangement links TRBV6-2 or TRBV6-3 to TRBJ2-7; D gene unclear. The CDR3 is 12 residues long. In germline, CDR1 is MNHEY, CDR2 SVGEGT. CDR3 sequence (DNA): TGTGCCAGCAGTCCCTCTATGTACGAACAGTACTTC. It specifies CASSPSMYEQYF.

This clonotype appeared a few times. The chain carries TRBV29-1 and TRBJ2-1, with TRBD2 as a possible D gene (5 bases). CDR1 SQVTM and CDR2 ANQGSEA come from the germline V gene. The ends were cut back, 0 bases at V and 0 bases at J, with 9 bases in the middle. There are 15 residues in the CDR3. The CDR3 region is CSVEEADYSYNEQFF. Written as DNA, the CDR3 is TGCAGCGTTGAAGAAGCGGATTACTCCTACAATGAGCAGTTCTTC.

The rearrangement links TRBV27 to TRBJ1-1; TRBD1 is a possible D gene (5 bases). The CDR3 is 17 amino acids. CDR1 and CDR2 from the germline V gene are MNHEY and SMNVEV (reference sequence). V lost 0 bases and J lost 4, with 18 bases in between. Here the CDR3 DNA reads TGTGCCAGCAGTTTATCTGGGACTGGAGCTCCCTCCACTGAAGCTTTCTTT. It is translated as CASSLSGTGAPSTEAFF.

The DNA of the CDR3 is TGTGCCAGCAGGTCGGAAGACTATAATGAAAAACTGTTTTTT. This gives the protein CASRSEDYNEKLFF. The chain uses TRBV11-3 and TRBJ1-4; D is uncertain. The V and J ends lost 6 bases and 4 bases respectively, with 12 bases between them. The CDR3 is 14 residues long. From germline, CDR1 is SGHNT and CDR2 YENEEA.

This chain uses TRBV2 with TRBJ2-5; 8 bases agree with TRBD2. The J call is in doubt because the DNA end fits TRBJ2-1 better. CDR3 length: 15 amino acids. From germline, CDR1 is SNHLY and CDR2 FYNNEI. The CDR3 nucleotides read TGTGCCAGCAGTGAATTAAGCGGGAGTAACTATGAGCAGTTCTTC. Residues: CASSELSGSNYEQFF.